One and the same sample provided the 20 T cell receptor beta chains below, sequenced in a study of T-cell memory formation after mild COVID-19. MiXCR, run by TCRdb on the 5' RACE reads, gives a single entry per CDR3 protein. The data contain roughly 400,000 distinct CDR3 sequences, approximately 24% of them singletons. What was sequenced was PBMCs or a T cell subset sorted from them (not recorded which). The receptor source for this set is an adult woman who had mild COVID-19 (a few samples of this study predate the infection). Cell type and time point are not known.

This clonotype was counted only a few times. The rearrangement links TRBV6-2 or TRBV6-3 to TRBJ2-5; TRBD1 matches 7 bases. The germline CDR1 and CDR2 sequences are MNHEY and SVGEGT. V gave up 8 bases and J gave up 6 bases; unmatched junction bases: 15. CDR3 length equals 15 residues. CDR3 protein: CASEVGGRSRKTQYF. CDR3 nucleotides: TGTGCCAGCGAAGTAGGGGGCCGGTCCCGAAAGACCCAGTACTTC.

The chain uses TRBV7-9 and TRBJ2-5, with 10 nucleotides matching TRBD2. Losses at the gene ends were 4 bases for V and 2 bases for J; bases not matched to a gene: 4. This CDR3 contains 15 residues. Germline V gene lookup returns CDR1 SEHNR and CDR2 FQNEAQ (reference sequence). The CDR3 region has the DNA TGTGCCAGCAGCTCGATAGCGGGGGGACAAGAGACCCAGTACTTC. Protein: CASSSIAGGQETQYF.

This clonotype was observed many times. The CDR3 is CATSWTTGNTGELFF. The CDR3 DNA sequence: TGTGCCACCAGTTGGACGACAGGGAACACCGGGGAGCTGTTTTTT. This sequence joins TRBV24-1 and TRBJ2-2, with D perhaps matching TRBD1 (6 bases). Trimming stripped 6 bases from V and 1 base from J, with 11 bases between. Germline V lookup: CDR1 KGHDR, CDR2 SFDVKD. The CDR3 is 15 residues long.

This clonotype was seen a handful of times. This rearrangement joins TRBV20-1 to TRBJ1-2, with D possibly matching TRBD1 (5 bases). CDR3 length: 15 residues. V was shortened by 0 bases and J by 1 base, with 12 bases between the two germline ends. The germline V gene encodes CDR1 DFQATT and CDR2 SNEGSKA (reference sequence). CDR3 in amino acids: CSARERQTDNYGYTF. The DNA for the CDR3 is TGCAGTGCTAGAGAACGGCAGACAGATAACTATGGCTACACCTTC.

The chain carries TRBV19 and TRBJ1-5; unclear D gene. The V and J ends lost 7 bases and 0 bases respectively, with 13 bases between them. The CDR3 is 15 residues long. The V gene's germline CDR1 is LNHDA and CDR2 SQIVND (reference sequence). Written as DNA, the CDR3 is TGTGCCAGTACAGAGAGAGTTTATAGCAATCAGCCCCAGCATTTT. This codes for CASTERVYSNQPQHF.

This sequence joins TRBV12-3 or TRBV12-4 and TRBJ2-1, with TRBD2 matching over 9 bases. The ends lost 1 base at V and 0 bases at J; junction bases unmatched: 10. CDR3 size: 19 residues. CDR3 loop: CASSLGSSSGGRSYNEQFF. CDR3 nucleotide sequence: TGTGCCAGCAGTTTAGGGTCGAGTAGCGGGGGCCGCTCCTACAATGAGCAGTTCTTC.

This clonotype was recorded a few times. The chain recombines TRBV4-1 with TRBJ2-1, with TRBD2 matching over 13 bases. This CDR3 is 18 amino acids long. V gave up 1 base and J gave up 4 bases; unmatched junction bases: 7. Germline V gene sequence: CDR1 MGHRA, CDR2 YSYEKL. This CDR3 reads CASSQAGTSGVRYNEQFF. CDR3 DNA: TGCGCCAGCAGCCAAGCCGGGACTAGCGGGGTCCGGTACAATGAGCAGTTCTTC.

The chain carries TRBV20-1 and TRBJ1-1; D might be TRBD1 (5 bases). V lost 3 bases and J lost 6, with 8 bases in between. The CDR3 sequence is 11 residues long. Looked up from germline, CDR1 is DFQATT and CDR2 is SNEGSKA (reference sequence). The DNA of the CDR3 is TGCAGTGCTAGCGACAGAGCTGAAGCTTTCTTT. Protein sequence: CSASDRAEAFF.

The genes are TRBV20-1 and TRBJ2-1; D tentatively reads TRBD1 or TRBD2 (5 bases each). The CDR3 totals 15 residues. The V and J ends lost 6 bases and 3 bases respectively, with 18 bases between them. Germline loops: CDR1 DFQATT, CDR2 SNEGSKA (reference sequence). In DNA, the CDR3 is TGCAGTGCAAGGGGCAGCGGAGCGGACTACAATGAGCAGTTCTTC. Translating it yields CSARGSGADYNEQFF.

This clonotype was seen only a few times. The chain employs TRBV5-1 and TRBJ1-2; TRBD1 might be the D (5 bases). The CDR3 contains 13 residues. From germline, CDR1 is SGHRS and CDR2 YFSETQ. V dropped 4 bases and J dropped 3 bases, with 10 bases sitting between them. This chain's CDR3 is CASSPGHDYGYTF. The CDR3 DNA reads as TGCGCCAGCAGCCCCGGACATGACTATGGCTACACCTTC.

V is TRBV20-1 and J is TRBJ1-2; a possible D gene is TRBD1 (5 bases). With 6 bases removed from V and 2 bases from J, the gap between germline ends came to 19 bases. The CDR3 runs 15 residues. In germline, CDR1 is DFQATT, CDR2 SNEGSKA (reference sequence). The CDR3 DNA follows: TGCAGTGCCCGCGGGGGTACGCGTTTGAACTATGGCTACACCTTC. Translating it yields CSARGGTRLNYGYTF.

The genes are TRBV29-1 and TRBJ2-5; TRBD1 matches at 7 bases. Trimming cost V 6 bases and J 1 base; bases outside gene matches: 5. The CDR3 has 13 residues. Germline-derived CDR1 and CDR2 are SQVTM and ANQGSEA. CDR3 DNA sequence: TGCAGCGTGTCTGACAGGGCCCAAGAGACCCAGTACTTC. As protein: CSVSDRAQETQYF. Full variable domain (remainder filled in from reference TRBV29-1 and TRBJ2-5): SAVISQKPSRDICQRGTSLTIQCQVDSQVTMMFWYRQQPGQSLTLIATANQGSEATYESGFVIDKFPISRPNLTFSTLTVSNMSPEDSSIYLCSVSDRAQETQYFGPGTRLLVL.

This rearrangement joins TRBV9 to TRBJ2-7; D might be TRBD2 (6 bases). The CDR3 totals 14 residues. Per germline, CDR1 SGDLS and CDR2 YYNGEE. The germline V and J ends were trimmed by 0 bases and 3 bases, with 10 bases remaining between them. The CDR3 DNA follows: TGTGCCAGCAGCGTAGGTGACGGGAGCTACGAGCAGTACTTC. It codes for CASSVGDGSYEQYF. The full variable domain, rest sourced from reference TRBV9 and TRBJ2-7, is DSGVTQTPKHLITATGQRVTLRCSPRSGDLSVYWYQQSLDQGLQFLIQYYNGEERAKGNILERFSAQQFPDLHSELNLSSLELGDSALYFCASSVGDGSYEQYFGPGTRLTVT.

This clonotype was seen just once. The V and J genes are TRBV4-1 and TRBJ2-3, with 11 bases fitting TRBD2. CDR1 MGHRA and CDR2 YSYEKL come from the germline V gene. Losses at the gene ends were 1 base for V and 6 bases for J; bases not matched to a gene: 12. This CDR3 spans 18 amino acids. The CDR3 loop is CASSQASGGPHPSDTQYF. DNA of the CDR3: TGCGCCAGCAGCCAAGCTAGCGGGGGGCCACACCCGTCCGATACGCAGTATTTT.

The genes are TRBV12-3 or TRBV12-4 and TRBJ1-1; D gene ambiguous. The CDR3 totals 14 residues. V was clipped by 3 bases and J by 0 bases, with 8 bases between them. The CDR3 protein is CASSFQELNTEAFF. Written as DNA, the CDR3 is TGTGCCAGCAGTTTCCAGGAGCTGAACACTGAAGCTTTCTTT.

The chain joins TRBV6-5 to TRBJ1-1; perhaps TRBD1 as D (6 bases). The CDR3 runs 15 residues. V shed 5 bases and J shed 1 base, with 14 bases lying between them. Germline CDR1 reads MNHEY; CDR2 reads SVGAGI. CDR3 protein: CASSLTGNSNTEAFF. The CDR3 DNA reads as TGTGCCAGCAGTCTAACAGGGAATTCGAACACTGAAGCTTTCTTT.

The V call is TRBV7-9, the J call TRBJ1-1, with a tentative D call TRBD1 (5 bases). Germline V gene lookup returns CDR1 SEHNR and CDR2 FQNEAQ (reference sequence). The V end lost 5 bases, the J end lost 4 bases, and 17 bases lay between the germline ends. The CDR3 loop spans 15 amino acids. CDR3 in DNA: TGTGCCAGCAGCCCCTGGCTCCATGGGGGCACTGAAGCTTTCTTT. Translated: CASSPWLHGGTEAFF.

A few counts support this clonotype. The CDR3 loop reads CASSWTSLWDEQFF. In DNA form, the CDR3 reads TGTGCCAGCAGTTGGACTAGCTTGTGGGATGAGCAGTTCTTC. The chain recombines TRBV6-2 or TRBV6-3 with TRBJ2-1; 8 bases are a match to TRBD2. With V trimmed by 4 bases and J by 8 bases, 7 bases remained unmatched. CDR1 and CDR2 (germline): MNHEY, SVGEGT. The CDR3 covers 14 residues.

This clonotype was observed a few times. This chain links TRBV4-2 with TRBJ2-5; tentatively, D is TRBD1 or TRBD2 (5 bases each). Germline V gene sequence: CDR1 LGHNA, CDR2 YNFKEQ. V dropped 1 base and J dropped 4 bases, with 19 bases sitting between them. The CDR3 spans 17 residues. The CDR3 spells CASSQVEGPIGAETQYF. The CDR3 bases are TGTGCCAGCAGCCAAGTCGAGGGACCGATCGGGGCAGAGACCCAGTACTTC.

V and J are TRBV24-1 and TRBJ2-1, with 13 bases matching TRBD2. The CDR3 totals 16 residues. V shed 3 bases, J shed 7 bases, and the junction held 5 bases outside the gene matches. Per germline, CDR1 KGHDR and CDR2 SFDVKD. This chain's CDR3 is CATSDPGLAGVNEQFF. CDR3 sequence (DNA): TGTGCCACCAGTGATCCAGGACTAGCGGGAGTGAATGAGCAGTTCTTC.